This T cell receptor (beta chain) was retrieved from a study of blood T cell repertoires in COVID-19. Using immunoSEQ multiplex PCR, the repertoire was profiled, and TCRdb retains in-frame clones only, with some absent. Of around 250,000 clones in the sample, about 82% were seen once. The germline CDR1 and CDR2 sequences are LGHDT and YNNKEL (reference sequence). Trimming pared 0 bases from V and 1 base from J, leaving 7 bases between. The CDR3 is 14 residues long. Sequencing was carried out using PBMCs or T cells enriched from blood (not recorded which). The TCR comes from a woman aged 45 to 65 with acute COVID-19. The chain combines TRBV3-1 (or the pseudogene TRBV3-2) with TRBJ2-7; D is perhaps TRBD2 (5 bases). The CDR3 DNA reads TGTGCCAGCAGCCAAGAGGGCGGGTCCTACGAGCAGTACTTC. As protein: CASSQEGGSYEQYF.